This is a list of T cell receptor beta chains from one sample in a study of blood T cell repertoires in COVID-19. Assay used: immunoSEQ multiplex PCR; TCRdb lists only in-frame clones, some missing. The table records hundreds of thousands of clones, around 91% of them present only once. Sequencing was carried out using PBMCs or T cells enriched from blood (not recorded which). The receptors shown here come from a man between 18 and 29 years old who had recovered from COVID-19. Each CDR3 is given with its conserved first and last residue. Fields, in order: CDR3 protein, CDR3 DNA, CDR3 length, clone size, D gene, V gene, J gene. A D gene is named only where the DNA matches it firmly. Expanded clones are given a class, and other clones once, few, many or no size at all.

CDR3: CASSIQGTGGYTF
DNA: TGTGCCAGTAGTATCCAGGGAACCGGCGGCTACACCTTC
length: 13
size: -
D: -
V: TRBV19
J: TRBJ1-2

CDR3: CASSETSGDQETQYF
DNA: TGTGCCAGCAGCGAAACTAGCGGAGACCAAGAGACCCAGTACTTC
length: 15
size: -
D: TRBD2
V: TRBV6-4
J: TRBJ2-5

CDR3: CASSRAADTQYF
DNA: TGTGCCAGCAGCCGCGCGGCAGATACGCAGTATTTT
length: 12
size: -
D: -
V: TRBV6-2/TRBV6-3
J: TRBJ2-3

CDR3: CASSVGGNTGELFF
DNA: TGCGCCAGCAGTGTTGGAGGGAACACCGGGGAGCTGTTTTTT
length: 14
size: few
D: -
V: TRBV10-1
J: TRBJ2-2

CDR3: CASSPYFGTGTLNEQFF
DNA: TGTGCCAGCTCCCCCTATTTCGGGACAGGGACGCTCAATGAGCAGTTCTTC
length: 17
size: -
D: TRBD1
V: TRBV18
J: TRBJ2-1

CDR3: CASSHLQGVYEQYF
DNA: TGTGCCAGCAGTCACCTACAGGGGGTCTACGAGCAGTACTTC
length: 14
size: -
D: TRBD1
V: TRBV28
J: TRBJ2-7

CDR3: CASSLEDSRLSYDIEQFF
DNA: TGTGCCAGCAGCTTAGAGGACTCTAGACTCTCCTATGACATTGAGCAGTTCTTC
length: 18
size: -
D: -
V: TRBV11-2
J: TRBJ2-1

CDR3: CASSLPGTGGNTIYF
DNA: TGTGCCAGCAGTTTACCCGGGACAGGGGGAAACACCATATATTTT
length: 15
size: once
D: TRBD1
V: TRBV28
J: TRBJ1-3

CDR3: CASSVRDKPNTGELFF
DNA: TGTGCCAGCAGCGTAAGGGACAAACCGAACACCGGGGAGCTGTTTTTT
length: 16
size: -
D: -
V: TRBV9
J: TRBJ2-2

CDR3: CASSEVPGNTGELFF
DNA: TGTGCCAGCAGTGAAGTCCCCGGGAACACCGGGGAGCTGTTTTTT
length: 15
size: -
D: -
V: TRBV2
J: TRBJ2-2

CDR3: CATRFLAGAGSYNEQFF
DNA: TGTGCCACCAGATTCCTAGCGGGGGCGGGCTCCTACAATGAGCAGTTCTTC
length: 17
size: -
D: TRBD2
V: TRBV28
J: TRBJ2-1

CDR3: CASSSTRLAGNNEQFF
DNA: TGTGCCAGCAGCTCGACTCGACTAGCGGGGAACAATGAGCAGTTCTTC
length: 16
size: few
D: TRBD2
V: TRBV7-8
J: TRBJ2-1

CDR3: CASSRDSQINYGYTF
DNA: TGTGCCAGCTCACGGGACAGCCAGATTAACTATGGCTACACCTTC
length: 15
size: -
D: TRBD1
V: TRBV18
J: TRBJ1-2

CDR3: CASNPQGAGGELFF
DNA: TGTGCCAGCAACCCACAGGGGGCCGGTGGGGAGCTGTTTTTT
length: 14
size: -
D: TRBD1
V: TRBV9
J: TRBJ2-2

CDR3: CASTRGGNYGYTF
DNA: TGTGCCAGCACCCGTGGGGGGAACTATGGCTACACCTTC
length: 13
size: -
D: -
V: TRBV6-5
J: TRBJ1-2

CDR3: CASRRGGAGNQPQHF
DNA: TGTGCCAGCAGGAGGGGAGGGGCTGGCAATCAGCCCCAGCATTTT
length: 15
size: -
D: -
V: TRBV2
J: TRBJ1-5

CDR3: CASSPYVRTAYEQYF
DNA: TGTGCCAGCAGCCCCTATGTGCGTACGGCCTACGAGCAGTACTTC
length: 15
size: -
D: -
V: TRBV7-9
J: TRBJ2-7

CDR3: CASGSGNSGNTIYF
DNA: TGTGCCAGCGGTTCGGGAAACTCTGGAAACACCATATATTTT
length: 14
size: -
D: -
V: TRBV2
J: TRBJ1-3

CDR3: CASRGQGALNGGELFF
DNA: TGTGCCAGCAGGGGACAGGGGGCGCTAAATGGCGGGGAGCTGTTTTTT
length: 16
size: -
D: TRBD1
V: TRBV28
J: TRBJ2-2

CDR3: CASSARTENTEAFF
DNA: TGTGCCAGCAGCGCCCGGACAGAAAACACTGAAGCTTTCTTT
length: 14
size: -
D: -
V: TRBV3-1/TRBV3-2
J: TRBJ1-1

CDR3: CASNHRELNTGELFF
DNA: TGTGCCAGCAATCACAGGGAATTGAACACCGGGGAGCTGTTTTTT
length: 15
size: -
D: -
V: TRBV6-5
J: TRBJ2-2

CDR3: CASSPAGQVSSGNTIYF
DNA: TGCGCCAGCAGCCCTGCGGGGCAGGTCAGCTCTGGAAACACCATATATTTT
length: 17
size: -
D: -
V: TRBV5-1
J: TRBJ1-3

CDR3: CVPSGRESYGYTF
DNA: TGTGTTCCTAGTGGTAGGGAGAGCTATGGCTACACCTTC
length: 13
size: -
D: -
V: TRBV25-1
J: TRBJ1-2

CDR3: CASSHALRRASSYNEQFF
DNA: TGCGCCAGCAGCCATGCACTTAGGAGGGCCAGCTCCTACAATGAGCAGTTCTTC
length: 18
size: -
D: -
V: TRBV4-3
J: TRBJ2-1

CDR3: CASSPSTGVGQPQHF
DNA: TGTGCCAGCAGTCCTTCGACAGGGGTAGGTCAGCCCCAGCATTTT
length: 15
size: -
D: TRBD1
V: TRBV27
J: TRBJ1-5

CDR3: CASSLYSGGGNQPQHF
DNA: TGTGCCAGCAGTTTATATTCGGGAGGGGGCAATCAGCCCCAGCATTTT
length: 16
size: few
D: -
V: TRBV27
J: TRBJ1-5

CDR3: CASSLGGEGMNTEAFF
DNA: TGTGCCAGCAGCTTGGGGGGGGAGGGGATGAACACTGAAGCTTTCTTT
length: 16
size: many
D: -
V: TRBV5-4
J: TRBJ1-1

CDR3: CASGRGSYEQYF
DNA: TGTGCCAGTGGCCGGGGATCCTACGAGCAGTACTTC
length: 12
size: -
D: -
V: TRBV11-1
J: TRBJ2-7

CDR3: CAISEAGNYGYTF
DNA: TGTGCCATCAGTGAGGCGGGGAACTATGGCTACACCTTC
length: 13
size: -
D: -
V: TRBV10-3
J: TRBJ1-2

CDR3: CASSRTETYNEQFF
DNA: TGTGCCAGCAGTCGGACAGAAACATACAATGAGCAGTTCTTC
length: 14
size: -
D: -
V: TRBV2
J: TRBJ2-1

CDR3: CASSEYRGRAQETQYF
DNA: TGTGCCAGCAGTGAATACAGGGGAAGGGCACAAGAGACCCAGTACTTC
length: 16
size: -
D: -
V: TRBV25-1
J: TRBJ2-5

CDR3: CASSYSAGGKSPLHF
DNA: TGTGCCAGCAGTTACTCGGCAGGGGGAAAATCACCCCTCCACTTT
length: 15
size: -
D: TRBD1
V: TRBV6-5
J: TRBJ1-6

CDR3: CASSLWEGYGYTF
DNA: TGTGCCAGCAGCTTGTGGGAGGGCTATGGCTACACCTTC
length: 13
size: -
D: -
V: TRBV7-9
J: TRBJ1-2

CDR3: CASSAGTGVYNEQFF
DNA: TGTGCCAGCAGCGCCGGGACAGGGGTGTACAATGAGCAGTTCTTC
length: 15
size: -
D: TRBD1
V: TRBV9
J: TRBJ2-1

CDR3: CASSLGQVSYEQYF
DNA: TGTGCCAGCAGCTTAGGACAGGTCTCCTACGAGCAGTACTTC
length: 14
size: -
D: -
V: TRBV7-2
J: TRBJ2-7

CDR3: CASSDAGALREQYF
DNA: TGTGCCAGCAGTGATGCAGGGGCCCTACGCGAGCAGTACTTC
length: 14
size: -
D: -
V: TRBV25-1
J: TRBJ2-7

CDR3: CASSQVTRTGYGYTF
DNA: TGTGCCAGCAGCCAAGTAACTCGGACAGGGTATGGCTACACCTTC
length: 15
size: few
D: TRBD1
V: TRBV4-2
J: TRBJ1-2

CDR3: CASSQGLAPVEQYF
DNA: TGTGCCAGCAGCCAGGGACTAGCGCCAGTCGAGCAGTACTTC
length: 14
size: -
D: TRBD2
V: TRBV6-2/TRBV6-3
J: TRBJ2-7

CDR3: CASSASSGTSNEQFF
DNA: TGTGCCAGCAGCGCATCATCCGGGACTAGCAATGAGCAGTTCTTC
length: 15
size: -
D: TRBD2
V: TRBV9
J: TRBJ2-1

CDR3: CASSYGQLETYEQYF
DNA: TGTGCCAGCAGTTACGGCCAGCTGGAGACCTACGAGCAGTACTTC
length: 15
size: once
D: -
V: TRBV6-5
J: TRBJ2-7

CDR3: CASSLDGSSTDTQYF
DNA: TGTGCCAGCAGCCTTGACGGGAGTAGCACAGATACGCAGTATTTT
length: 15
size: -
D: -
V: TRBV4-2
J: TRBJ2-3

CDR3: CASSYSPGTGAYEQYF
DNA: TGTGCCAGCAGTTACTCGCCCGGGACAGGGGCCTACGAGCAGTACTTC
length: 16
size: -
D: TRBD1
V: TRBV6-2/TRBV6-3
J: TRBJ2-7

CDR3: CASSIVGGGGNQPQHF
DNA: TGTGCCAGTAGTATAGTCGGTGGAGGGGGCAATCAGCCCCAGCATTTT
length: 16
size: -
D: -
V: TRBV19
J: TRBJ1-5

CDR3: CASSQGAFPGGYTF
DNA: TGTGCCAGCAGCCAAGGTGCCTTCCCGGGGGGCTACACCTTC
length: 14
size: -
D: -
V: TRBV3-1/TRBV3-2
J: TRBJ1-2

CDR3: CASSARTGEEYF
DNA: TGTGCCAGCAGCGCCCGGACAGGGGAGGAGTACTTC
length: 12
size: -
D: TRBD1
V: TRBV3-1/TRBV3-2
J: TRBJ2-7

CDR3: CASSLDSPYEQYF
DNA: TGTGCCAGCAGCTTGGACAGTCCCTACGAGCAGTACTTC
length: 13
size: -
D: -
V: TRBV21-1
J: TRBJ2-7

CDR3: CASSLSSLAGLSYEQYF
DNA: TGTGCCAGCAGTTTATCATCGCTAGCGGGACTCTCCTACGAGCAGTACTTC
length: 17
size: few
D: TRBD2
V: TRBV27
J: TRBJ2-7

CDR3: CASSYGVGAQGGYTF
DNA: TGTGCCAGCAGTTACGGGGTAGGGGCCCAGGGTGGCTACACCTTC
length: 15
size: -
D: -
V: TRBV6-5
J: TRBJ1-2

CDR3: CASSSMGLRPNNSPLHF
DNA: TGTGCCAGTAGTTCCATGGGACTTCGGCCGAATAATTCACCCCTCCACTTT
length: 17
size: -
D: -
V: TRBV19
J: TRBJ1-6

CDR3: CASSFGRDYEQYF
DNA: TGTGCCAGCAGTTTTGGCAGGGACTACGAGCAGTACTTC
length: 13
size: -
D: -
V: TRBV27
J: TRBJ2-7

CDR3: CASRFATGQTYEQYF
DNA: TGTGCCAGTAGATTCGCGACAGGCCAAACCTACGAGCAGTACTTC
length: 15
size: -
D: -
V: TRBV19
J: TRBJ2-7

CDR3: CASSLGQANTEAFF
DNA: TGTGCCAGCAGCTTGGGGCAGGCGAACACTGAAGCTTTCTTT
length: 14
size: -
D: -
V: TRBV5-8
J: TRBJ1-1